Below, 20 T cell receptor beta chains from the same sample are listed, as sequenced in a study of blood T cell repertoires in COVID-19. Repertoires were generated with immunoSEQ multiplex PCR, while TCRdb's copy carries only in-frame clones and drops some. Here the sample spans some 170,000 clones, about three quarters being singletons. The sample was peripheral blood. The receptor set was obtained from a woman between 65 and 79 years old with acute or convalescent COVID-19.

This clone was recorded a few times. V is TRBV5-1 and J is TRBJ2-2, with TRBD2 matching over 13 bases. V gave up 4 bases and J gave up 6 bases; unmatched junction bases: 12. The CDR3 consists of 18 residues. The V gene's germline CDR1 is SGHRS and CDR2 YFSETQ. CDR3 coding DNA: TGCGCCAGCAGCCCGGCTGGACTAGCGGGAGACTTGTCCGGGGAGCTGTTTTTT. Encoded protein: CASSPAGLAGDLSGELFF.

The rearrangement joins TRBV13 to TRBJ2-2; TRBD1 matches 8 bases. The germline V gene has CDR1 PRHDT and CDR2 FYEKMQ (reference sequence). V trimming: 5 bases; J trimming: 6 bases; junction bases outside the gene matches: 2. CDR3 size: 13 residues. The CDR3 reads CASSPRGPGELFF. DNA for the CDR3: TGTGCCAGCAGCCCCAGGGGGCCCGGGGAGCTGTTTTTT.

J is TRBJ1-4 and V is TRBV9; D might be TRBD1 (6 bases). The V gene's germline CDR1 is SGDLS and CDR2 YYNGEE. This CDR3 has 15 residues. The V and J ends lost 3 bases and 2 bases respectively, with 11 bases between them. The CDR3, as DNA: TGTGCCAGCAGCGCGGCAGGGGTCACTAATGAAAAACTGTTTTTT. Translated, it gives CASSAAGVTNEKLFF.

The genes are TRBV30 and TRBJ2-3; 12 bases fit TRBD2. V shed 1 base and J 4 bases; nucleotides not matched to a gene: 6. The germline V gene has CDR1 GTSNPN and CDR2 SVGIG (reference sequence). The CDR3 length is 16 residues. In DNA, the CDR3 is TGTGCCTGGAGTGCCCCGGGACTAGCGGGTCCAGATACGCAGTATTTT. Encoded protein: CAWSAPGLAGPDTQYF.

The V and J genes are TRBV3-1 (or the pseudogene TRBV3-2) and TRBJ1-2; D remains unclear. In germline, CDR1 is LGHDT, CDR2 YNNKEL (reference sequence). V shed 1 base and J shed 4 bases, with 13 bases lying between them. The length of the CDR3 is 15 residues. The CDR3 sequence: CASSQVGGASYGYTF. DNA for the CDR3: TGTGCCAGCAGCCAAGTCGGTGGAGCCTCCTATGGCTACACCTTC.

This chain uses TRBV19 with TRBJ2-7; 7 bases are a match to TRBD2. The CDR3 length is 17 residues. From germline, CDR1 is LNHDA and CDR2 SQIVND (reference sequence). The junction had 13 bases not matched to a gene; V was cut back by 2 bases and J by 3 bases. CDR3 bases: TGTGCCAGTAGTATAAAAGCGGGAAGGGACTTTCACTACGAGCAGTACTTC. It specifies CASSIKAGRDFHYEQYF.

This rearrangement joins TRBV28 to TRBJ2-1, with 10 nucleotides matching TRBD2. Germline V lookup: CDR1 MDHEN, CDR2 SYDVKM. V dropped 5 bases and J dropped 0; count of bases not matched to a gene: 1. This CDR3 spans 15 amino acids. The CDR3: CASSSGRASYNEQFF. The CDR3 DNA follows: TGTGCCAGCAGTAGCGGGAGGGCCTCCTACAATGAGCAGTTCTTC. Full variable domain (rest looked up from reference TRBV28 and TRBJ2-1): DVKVTQSSRYLVKRTGEKVFLECVQDMDHENMFWYRQDPGLGLRLIYFSYDVKMKEKGDIPEGYSVSREKKERFSLILESASTNQTSMYLCASSSGRASYNEQFFGPGTRLTVL.

The chain uses TRBV7-9 and TRBJ2-5; 10 nucleotides agree with TRBD1. The CDR3 extends over 16 amino acids. After removal of 4 bases from V and 0 bases from J, the junction contained 5 bases not matched to a gene. CDR1 is SEHNR, CDR2 FQNEAQ, per germline (reference sequence). The CDR3, as DNA: TGTGCCAGCAGCTCCGGGACAGGGGACAACCAAGAGACCCAGTACTTC. This codes for CASSSGTGDNQETQYF.

This chain joins TRBV5-6 and TRBJ2-1; D is perhaps TRBD1 (5 bases). Looked up from germline, CDR1 is SGHDT and CDR2 is YYEEEE. The length of the CDR3 is 14 residues. V was clipped by 1 base and J by 8 bases, with 13 bases between them. CDR3 loop: CASSLYGQGHEQFF. For the CDR3, the DNA is TGTGCCAGCAGCTTGTACGGTCAGGGTCATGAGCAGTTCTTC. Complete variable domain (other parts from reference TRBV5-6 and TRBJ2-1): DAGVTQSPTHLIKTRGQQVTLRCSPKSGHDTVSWYQQALGQGPQFIFQYYEEEERQRGNFPDRFSGHQFPNYSSELNVNALLLGDSALYLCASSLYGQGHEQFFGPGTRLTVL.

This clone came up a few times. The chain employs TRBV7-2 and TRBJ2-5, with a possible D match to TRBD2 (5 bases). This CDR3 region has 14 residues. Deletions cut 5 bases from V and 0 bases from J, with 10 bases between. Germline CDR1 is SGHTA and CDR2 is FQGNSA. The CDR3 coding sequence is TGTGCCAGCAGCCTACACGGGAACCAAGAGACCCAGTACTTC. Protein product: CASSLHGNQETQYF. The full variable domain, completed using reference TRBV7-2 and TRBJ2-5, is GAGVSQSPSNKVTEKGKDVELRCDPISGHTALYWYRQSLGQGLEFLIYFQGNSAPDKSGLPSDRFSAERTGGSVSTLTIQRTQQEDSAVYLCASSLHGNQETQYFGPGTRLLVL.

The chain links TRBV7-2 to TRBJ1-1, with D unresolved. CDR3 length equals 13 residues. V was trimmed by 5 bases and J by 0 bases, leaving 7 bases between them. Germline CDR1 is SGHTA and CDR2 is FQGNSA. For the CDR3, the DNA is TGTGCCAGCAGCACCCAGGTGAACACTGAAGCTTTCTTT. Translating it yields CASSTQVNTEAFF.

The chain carries TRBV4-1 and TRBJ2-7; 7 bases align to TRBD1. Germline assignment: CDR1 MGHRA and CDR2 YSYEKL. CDR3 length equals 14 residues. J gave up 2 bases and V 5 bases, and 6 bases lay outside the gene matches. DNA of the CDR3: TGCGCCAGCAGCTCGAACAGGGGACCCTACGAGCAGTACTTC. Its translation is CASSSNRGPYEQYF.

The table lists this clone with a few counts. V is TRBV7-3 and J is TRBJ1-2; tentatively, D is TRBD1 (6 bases). The germline CDR1 and CDR2 sequences are SGHTA and FQGTGA. V gave up 1 base and J gave up 6 bases, with 15 bases separating them. The CDR3 runs 15 residues. In DNA, the CDR3 is TGTGCCAGCAGCTTAAGGGGACATAGAAACGATGGCTACACCTTC. Protein sequence: CASSLRGHRNDGYTF.

This rearrangement joins TRBV6-6 to TRBJ1-1, with D uncertain. Looked up from germline, CDR1 is MNHNY and CDR2 is SVGAGI (reference sequence). The CDR3 runs 11 residues. Trimming removed 5 bases from V and 8 bases from J, with 9 bases in between. The CDR3 protein is CASSQYFEAFF. DNA of the CDR3: TGTGCCAGCAGTCAGTACTTCGAAGCTTTCTTT.

The chain couples TRBV3-1 (or the pseudogene TRBV3-2) to TRBJ1-4; tentative D call: TRBD1 (6 bases). Germline V gene lookup returns CDR1 LGHDT and CDR2 YNNKEL (reference sequence). This CDR3 region has 17 residues. The germline V and J ends were trimmed by 4 bases and 4 bases, with 19 bases remaining between them. CDR3 in DNA: TGTGCCAGCAGCCGCTATTCCATGGACAGTTTTAATGAAAAACTGTTTTTT. Translated: CASSRYSMDSFNEKLFF.

The chain uses TRBV27 and TRBJ1-2; 9 bases map to TRBD1. CDR3 length: 13 amino acids. V lost 5 bases to trimming and J lost 8 bases; unmatched junction nucleotides: 6. CDR1 is MNHEY and CDR2 is SMNVEV in the germline V gene (reference sequence). CDR3 sequence: CASSLQGARGYTF. Here the CDR3 DNA reads TGTGCCAGCAGTCTACAGGGGGCTAGGGGCTACACCTTC.

The table lists this clone with a count of one. V gene TRBV5-5 combines with J gene TRBJ2-1; a possible D gene is TRBD2 (6 bases). Germline-derived CDR1 and CDR2 are SGHKS and YYEKEE (reference sequence). Between the trimmed V and J ends, which lost 6 bases and 0 bases, there was a span of 16 bases. The CDR3 runs 16 residues. The CDR3 nucleotides read TGTGCCAGCACGCCGTCGGACGGGAGCTCCTACAATGAGCAGTTCTTC. It specifies CASTPSDGSSYNEQFF.

The CDR3 nucleotides read TGTGCCAGCAGCTTAGTATGGCAGGGCCGGGGCTACACCTTC. It is translated as CASSLVWQGRGYTF. The V gene is TRBV7-2, the J gene TRBJ1-2; weak D call: TRBD1 (5 bases). CDR1 is SGHTA and CDR2 is FQGNSA in the germline V gene. The CDR3 is 14 amino acids. V lost 1 base and J 8 bases, leaving 14 bases between the germline ends. The full variable domain, in which reference TRBV7-2 and TRBJ1-2 provide the parts outside the CDR3, is GAGVSQSPSNKVTEKGKDVELRCDPISGHTALYWYRQSLGQGLEFLIYFQGNSAPDKSGLPSDRFSAERTGGSVSTLTIQRTQQEDSAVYLCASSLVWQGRGYTFGSGTRLTVV.

The V call is TRBV29-1, the J call TRBJ1-4; 9 bases line up with TRBD1. The CDR3 is made up of 15 amino acids. V lost 7 bases, J lost 7 bases, and 13 bases stayed unmatched. In germline, CDR1 is SQVTM, CDR2 ANQGSEA. The chain's CDR3 is CSGRSVGQGSEKLFF. The CDR3 bases are TGCAGCGGTCGCTCCGTGGGACAGGGTTCTGAAAAACTGTTTTTT.

V and J are TRBV5-1 and TRBJ2-5; TRBD2 aligns across 9 bases. Germline assignment: CDR1 SGHRS and CDR2 YFSETQ. The CDR3 spans 14 residues. The V gene end was trimmed by 4 bases and the J gene end by 5 bases; junction bases not matched to a gene: 6. Here the CDR3 DNA reads TGCGCCAGCAGCGTTAGCGGGAGCGGGGAGACCCAGTACTTC. Residues: CASSVSGSGETQYF.